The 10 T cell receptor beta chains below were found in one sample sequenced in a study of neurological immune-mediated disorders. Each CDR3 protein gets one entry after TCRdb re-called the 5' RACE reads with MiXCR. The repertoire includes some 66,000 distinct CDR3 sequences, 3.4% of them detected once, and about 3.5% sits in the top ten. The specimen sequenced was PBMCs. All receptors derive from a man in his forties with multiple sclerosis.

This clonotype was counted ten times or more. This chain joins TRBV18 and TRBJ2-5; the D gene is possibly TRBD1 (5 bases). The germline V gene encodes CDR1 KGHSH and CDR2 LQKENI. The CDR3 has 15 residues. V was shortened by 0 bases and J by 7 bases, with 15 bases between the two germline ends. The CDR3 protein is CASSPPGQTGGTQYF. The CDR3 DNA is TGTGCCAGCTCACCACCGGGGCAGACCGGCGGGACCCAGTACTTC.

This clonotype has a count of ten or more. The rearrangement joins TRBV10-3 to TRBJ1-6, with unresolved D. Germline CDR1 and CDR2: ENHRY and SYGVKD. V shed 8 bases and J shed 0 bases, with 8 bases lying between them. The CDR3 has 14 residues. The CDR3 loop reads CAICRDSYNSPLHF. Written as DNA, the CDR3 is TGTGCCATCTGCCGAGACTCCTATAATTCACCCCTCCACTTT.

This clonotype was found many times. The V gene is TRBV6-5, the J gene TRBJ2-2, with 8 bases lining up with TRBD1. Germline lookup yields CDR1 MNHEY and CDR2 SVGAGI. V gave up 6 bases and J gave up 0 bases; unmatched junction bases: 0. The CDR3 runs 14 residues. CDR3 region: CASRDRANTGELFF. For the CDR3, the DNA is TGTGCCAGCAGGGACAGGGCGAACACCGGGGAGCTGTTTTTT.

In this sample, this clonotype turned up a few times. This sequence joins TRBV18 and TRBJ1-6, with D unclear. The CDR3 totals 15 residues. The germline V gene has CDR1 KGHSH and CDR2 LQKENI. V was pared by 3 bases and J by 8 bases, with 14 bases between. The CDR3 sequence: CASSPRTATDSPLHF. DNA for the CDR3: TGTGCCAGCTCACCGCGCACAGCAACAGATTCACCCCTCCACTTT.

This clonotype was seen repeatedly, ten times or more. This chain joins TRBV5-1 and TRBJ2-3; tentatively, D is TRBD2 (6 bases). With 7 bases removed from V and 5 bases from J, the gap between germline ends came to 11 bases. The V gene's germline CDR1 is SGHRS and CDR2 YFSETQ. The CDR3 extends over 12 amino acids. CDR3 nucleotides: TGCGCCAGCGACCTGGGGGGAGATACGCAGTATTTT. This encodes CASDLGGDTQYF.

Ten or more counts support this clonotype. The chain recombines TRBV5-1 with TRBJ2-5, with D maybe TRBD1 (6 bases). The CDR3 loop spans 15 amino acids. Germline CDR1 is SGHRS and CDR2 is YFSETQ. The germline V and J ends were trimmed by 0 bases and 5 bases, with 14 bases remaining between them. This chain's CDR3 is CASSLVSGVEETQYF. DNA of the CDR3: TGCGCCAGCAGCTTGGTGTCAGGGGTAGAGGAGACCCAGTACTTC.

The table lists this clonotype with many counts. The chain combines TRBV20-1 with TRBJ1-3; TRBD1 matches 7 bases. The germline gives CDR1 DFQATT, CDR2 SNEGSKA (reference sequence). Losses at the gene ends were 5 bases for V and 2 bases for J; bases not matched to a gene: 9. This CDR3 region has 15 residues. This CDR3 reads CSAAHPGGPGNTIYF. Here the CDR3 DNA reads TGCAGTGCTGCCCACCCAGGGGGTCCTGGAAACACCATATATTTT.

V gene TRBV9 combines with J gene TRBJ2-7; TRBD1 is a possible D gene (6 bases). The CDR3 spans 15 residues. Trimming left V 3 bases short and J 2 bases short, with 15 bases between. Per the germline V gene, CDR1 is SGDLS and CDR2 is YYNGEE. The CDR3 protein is CASSAEGNRAYEQYF. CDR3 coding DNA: TGTGCCAGCAGCGCCGAAGGGAACAGGGCCTACGAGCAGTACTTC.

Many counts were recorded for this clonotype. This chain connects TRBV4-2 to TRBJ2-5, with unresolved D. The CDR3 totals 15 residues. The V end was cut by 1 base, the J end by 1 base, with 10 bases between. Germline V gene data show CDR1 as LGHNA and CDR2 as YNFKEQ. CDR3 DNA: TGTGCCAGCAGCCAAGCGGTAGGATTCCAAGAGACCCAGTACTTC. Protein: CASSQAVGFQETQYF.

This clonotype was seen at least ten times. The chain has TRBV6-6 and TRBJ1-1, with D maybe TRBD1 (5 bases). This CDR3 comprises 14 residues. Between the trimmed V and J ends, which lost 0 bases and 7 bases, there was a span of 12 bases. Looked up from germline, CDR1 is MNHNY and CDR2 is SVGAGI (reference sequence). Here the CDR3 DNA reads TGTGCCAGCAGTTACTCGACGGGGGAAGTTGAAGCTTTCTTT. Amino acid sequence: CASSYSTGEVEAFF.